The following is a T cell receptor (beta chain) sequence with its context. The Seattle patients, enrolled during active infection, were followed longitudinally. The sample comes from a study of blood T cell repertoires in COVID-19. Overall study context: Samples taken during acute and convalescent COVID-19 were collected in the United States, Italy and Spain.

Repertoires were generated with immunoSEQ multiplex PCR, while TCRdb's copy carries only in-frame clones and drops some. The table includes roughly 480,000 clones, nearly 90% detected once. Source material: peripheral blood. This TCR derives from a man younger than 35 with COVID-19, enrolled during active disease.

The CDR3 sequence: CASSYDRTSYGYTF. CDR3 DNA sequence: TGTGCCAGCAGTTACGACAGGACGAGCTATGGCTACACCTTC. V and J are TRBV6-5 and TRBJ1-2; TRBD1 might be the D (6 bases). From germline, CDR1 is MNHEY and CDR2 SVGAGI. The CDR3 totals 14 residues. Trimming cost V 2 bases and J 4 bases, with 11 bases left between them.